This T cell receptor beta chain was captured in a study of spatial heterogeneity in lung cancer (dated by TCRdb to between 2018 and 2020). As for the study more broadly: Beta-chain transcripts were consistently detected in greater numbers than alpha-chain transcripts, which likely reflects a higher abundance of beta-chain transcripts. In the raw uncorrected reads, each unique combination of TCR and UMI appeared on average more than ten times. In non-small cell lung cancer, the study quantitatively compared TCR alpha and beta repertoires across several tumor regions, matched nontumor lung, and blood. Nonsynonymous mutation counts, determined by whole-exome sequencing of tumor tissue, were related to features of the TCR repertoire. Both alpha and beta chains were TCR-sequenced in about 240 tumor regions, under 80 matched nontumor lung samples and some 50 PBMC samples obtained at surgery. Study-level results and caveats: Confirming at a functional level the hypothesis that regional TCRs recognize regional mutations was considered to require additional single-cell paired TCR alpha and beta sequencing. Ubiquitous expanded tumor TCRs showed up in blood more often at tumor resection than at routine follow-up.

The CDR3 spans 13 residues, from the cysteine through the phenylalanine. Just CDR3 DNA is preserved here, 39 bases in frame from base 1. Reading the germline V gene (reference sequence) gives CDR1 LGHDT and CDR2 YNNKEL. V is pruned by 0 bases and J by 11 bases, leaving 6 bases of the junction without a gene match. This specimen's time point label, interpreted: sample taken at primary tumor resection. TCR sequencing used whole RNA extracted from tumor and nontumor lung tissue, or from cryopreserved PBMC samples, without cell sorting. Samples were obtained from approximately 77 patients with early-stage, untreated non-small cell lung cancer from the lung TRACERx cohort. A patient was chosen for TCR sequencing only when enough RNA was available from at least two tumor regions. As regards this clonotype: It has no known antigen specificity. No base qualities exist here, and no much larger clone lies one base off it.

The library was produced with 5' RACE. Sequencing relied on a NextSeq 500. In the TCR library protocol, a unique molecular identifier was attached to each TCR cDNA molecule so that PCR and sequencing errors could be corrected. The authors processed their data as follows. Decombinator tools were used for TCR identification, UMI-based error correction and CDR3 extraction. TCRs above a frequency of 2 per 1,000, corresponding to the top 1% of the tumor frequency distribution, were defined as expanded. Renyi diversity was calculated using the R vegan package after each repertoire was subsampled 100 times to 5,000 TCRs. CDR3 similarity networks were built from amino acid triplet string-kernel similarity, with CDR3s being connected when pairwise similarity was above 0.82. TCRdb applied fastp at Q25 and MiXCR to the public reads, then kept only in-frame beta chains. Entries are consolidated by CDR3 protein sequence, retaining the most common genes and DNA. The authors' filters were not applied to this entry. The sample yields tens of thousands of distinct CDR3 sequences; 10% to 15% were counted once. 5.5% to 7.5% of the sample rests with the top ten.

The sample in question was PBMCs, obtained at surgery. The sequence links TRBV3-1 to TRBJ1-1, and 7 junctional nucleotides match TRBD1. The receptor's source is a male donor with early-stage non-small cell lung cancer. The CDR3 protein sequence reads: CASSQDARGVAFF. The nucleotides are TGTGCCAGCAGCCAAGATGCCAGGGGGGTCGCTTTCTTT.